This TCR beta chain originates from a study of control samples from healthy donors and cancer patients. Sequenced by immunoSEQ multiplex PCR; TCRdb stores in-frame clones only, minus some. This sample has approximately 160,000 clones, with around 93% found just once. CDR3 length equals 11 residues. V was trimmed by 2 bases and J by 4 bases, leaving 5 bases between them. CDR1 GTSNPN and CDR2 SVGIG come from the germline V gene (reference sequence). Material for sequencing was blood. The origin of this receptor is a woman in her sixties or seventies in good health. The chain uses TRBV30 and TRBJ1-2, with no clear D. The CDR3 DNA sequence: TGTGCCTGGAGTTACACCTATGGCTACACCTTC. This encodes CAWSYTYGYTF.